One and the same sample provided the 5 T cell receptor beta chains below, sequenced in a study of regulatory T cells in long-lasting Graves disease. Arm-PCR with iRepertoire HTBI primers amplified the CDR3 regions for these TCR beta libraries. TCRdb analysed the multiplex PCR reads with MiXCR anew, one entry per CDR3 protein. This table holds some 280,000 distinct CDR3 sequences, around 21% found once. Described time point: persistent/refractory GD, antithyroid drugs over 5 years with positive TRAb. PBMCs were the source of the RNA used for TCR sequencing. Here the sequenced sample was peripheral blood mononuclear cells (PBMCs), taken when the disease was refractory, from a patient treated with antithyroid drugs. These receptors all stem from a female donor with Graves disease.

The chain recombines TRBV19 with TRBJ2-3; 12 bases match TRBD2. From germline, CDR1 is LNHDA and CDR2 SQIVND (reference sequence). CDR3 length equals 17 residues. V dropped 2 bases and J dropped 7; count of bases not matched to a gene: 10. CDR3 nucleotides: TGTGCCAGTAGTATATATCCCGGACTAGCGGGATCGTATACGCAGTATTTT. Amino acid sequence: CASSIYPGLAGSYTQYF.

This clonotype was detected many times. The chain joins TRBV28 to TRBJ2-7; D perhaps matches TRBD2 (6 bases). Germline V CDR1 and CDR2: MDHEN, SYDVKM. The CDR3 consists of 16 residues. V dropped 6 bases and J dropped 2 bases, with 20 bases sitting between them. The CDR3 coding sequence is TGTGCCAGCAGGAAGGGGTTCGGGGGAGAAGCCTACGAGCAGTACTTC. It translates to CASRKGFGGEAYEQYF.

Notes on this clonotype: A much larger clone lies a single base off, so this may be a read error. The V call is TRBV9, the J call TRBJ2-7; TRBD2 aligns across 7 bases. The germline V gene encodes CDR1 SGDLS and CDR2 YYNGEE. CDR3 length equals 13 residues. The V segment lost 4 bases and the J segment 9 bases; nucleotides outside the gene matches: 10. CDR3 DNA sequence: TGTGCCAGCAGCCTGGGGGGGGGGAACGGGCAGTACTTC. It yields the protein CASSLGGGNGQYF.

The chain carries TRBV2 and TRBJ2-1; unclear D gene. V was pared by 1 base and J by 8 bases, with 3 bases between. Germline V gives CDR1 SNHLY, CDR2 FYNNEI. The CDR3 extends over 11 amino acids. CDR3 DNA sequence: TGTGCCAGCAGTGAAGTCTATGAGCAGTTCTTC. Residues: CASSEVYEQFF.

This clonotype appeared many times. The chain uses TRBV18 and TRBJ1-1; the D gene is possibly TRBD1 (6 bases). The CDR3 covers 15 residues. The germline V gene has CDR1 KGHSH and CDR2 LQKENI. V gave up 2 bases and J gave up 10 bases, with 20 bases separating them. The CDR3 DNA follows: TGTGCCAGCTCACCATCATCACAGGGCGTTGGGGGAGCTTTCTTT. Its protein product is CASSPSSQGVGGAFF. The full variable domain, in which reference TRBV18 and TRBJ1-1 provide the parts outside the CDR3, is NAGVMQNPRHLVRRRGQEARLRCSPMKGHSHVYWYRQLPEEGLKFMVYLQKENIIDESGMPKERFSAEFPKEGPSILRIQQVVRGDSAAYFCASSPSSQGVGGAFFGQGTRLTVV.